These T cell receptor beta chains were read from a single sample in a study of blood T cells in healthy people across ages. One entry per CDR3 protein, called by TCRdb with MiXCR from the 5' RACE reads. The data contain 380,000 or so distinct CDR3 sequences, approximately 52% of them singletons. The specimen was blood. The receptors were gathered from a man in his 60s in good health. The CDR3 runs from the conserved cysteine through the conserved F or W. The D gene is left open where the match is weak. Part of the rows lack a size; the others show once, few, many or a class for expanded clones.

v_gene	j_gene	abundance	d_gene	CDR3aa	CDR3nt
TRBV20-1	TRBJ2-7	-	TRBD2	CSARDTGLAGKEQYF	TGCAGTGCTAGAGATACAGGACTAGCGGGAAAAGAGCAGTACTTC
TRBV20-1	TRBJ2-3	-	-	CSARDSRGPTDTQYF	TGCAGTGCTAGAGATTCCCGGGGGCCCACAGATACGCAGTATTTT
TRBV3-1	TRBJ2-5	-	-	CASSQEGSPEETQYF	TGTGCCAGCAGCCAAGAGGGCTCTCCTGAGGAGACCCAGTACTTC
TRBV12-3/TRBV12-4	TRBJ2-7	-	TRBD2	CASSTGLARSANEQYF	TGTGCCAGCAGTACGGGACTAGCTCGGTCCGCAAATGAGCAGTACTTC
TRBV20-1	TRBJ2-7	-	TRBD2	CSAVLGRANYGQYF	TGCAGTGCAGTCCTGGGGAGGGCCAACTACGGGCAGTACTTC
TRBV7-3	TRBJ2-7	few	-	CASSLTPSVGEQYF	TGTGCCAGCAGCTTAACCCCCTCGGTGGGCGAGCAGTACTTC
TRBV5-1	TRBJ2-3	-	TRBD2	CASSHGLAGGPASDTQYF	TGCGCCAGCAGCCACGGACTAGCGGGAGGGCCGGCCTCAGATACGCAGTATTTT
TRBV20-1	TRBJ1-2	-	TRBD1	CSARDRTGDYGYTF	TGCAGTGCTAGAGATAGGACAGGTGACTATGGCTACACCTTC
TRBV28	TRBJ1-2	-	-	CASIPLRAPYYGYTF	TGTGCCAGCATCCCTCTCAGGGCGCCCTACTATGGCTACACCTTC
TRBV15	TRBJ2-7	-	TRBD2	CATSRAGLDVDEQYF	TGCGCCACCAGCAGGGCGGGACTAGATGTGGATGAGCAGTACTTC
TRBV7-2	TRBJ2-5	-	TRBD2	CASSSSGGAGETQYF	TGTGCCAGCAGCTCTAGCGGGGGGGCTGGTGAGACCCAGTACTTC
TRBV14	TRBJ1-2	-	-	CASSQAWDGGYGYTF	TGTGCCAGCAGCCAAGCGTGGGACGGAGGGTATGGCTACACCTTC
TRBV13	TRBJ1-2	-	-	CASSLGTLNYGYTF	TGTGCCAGCAGTCTCGGGACGCTGAACTATGGCTACACCTTC
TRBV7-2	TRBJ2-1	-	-	CASSPSDVIEQFF	TGTGCCAGCAGCCCAAGTGATGTTATTGAGCAGTTCTTC
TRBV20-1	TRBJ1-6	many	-	CSALGQGANSPLHF	TGCAGTGCCCTTGGCCAGGGTGCTAATTCACCCCTCCACTTT
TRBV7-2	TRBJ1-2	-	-	CASSDTGQGYTF	TGTGCCAGCAGCGACACAGGGCAGGGCTACACCTTC
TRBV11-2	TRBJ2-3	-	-	CASRTILGSWGDISPTDTQYF	TGTGCCAGCCGCACAATCCTCGGCTCATGGGGGGATATCTCTCCCACAGATACGCAGTATTTT
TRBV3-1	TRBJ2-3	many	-	CASSQGGPTDTQYF	TGTGCCAGCAGCCAAGGGGGGCCCACGGATACGCAGTATTTT
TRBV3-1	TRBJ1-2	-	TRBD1	CASSQGGQGDYGYTF	TGTGCCAGCAGCCAAGGTGGGCAGGGGGACTATGGCTACACCTTC
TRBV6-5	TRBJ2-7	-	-	CASSYSGTLTYEQYF	TGTGCCAGCAGTTACTCCGGGACACTGACCTACGAGCAGTACTTC
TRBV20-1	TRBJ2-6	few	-	CSAPKTGANVLTF	TGCAGTGCTCCGAAAACTGGGGCCAACGTCCTGACTTTC
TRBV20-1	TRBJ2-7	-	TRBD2	CSAPRLAGDYEQYF	TGCAGTGCTCCAAGACTAGCGGGGGACTACGAGCAGTACTTC
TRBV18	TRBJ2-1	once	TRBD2	CASSPPLSGGIYNEQFF	TGTGCCAGCTCACCACCTTTATCGGGAGGGATATACAATGAGCAGTTCTTC
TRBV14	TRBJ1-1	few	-	CASSQVAVTEAFF	TGTGCCAGCAGCCAAGTGGCGGTCACTGAAGCTTTCTTT
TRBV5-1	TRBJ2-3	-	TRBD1	CASSPRQGVPDTQYF	TGCGCCAGCAGCCCCCGACAGGGGGTCCCAGATACGCAGTATTTT
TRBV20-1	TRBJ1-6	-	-	CSALFRADYNSPLHF	TGCAGTGCTCTCTTCCGGGCAGATTATAATTCACCCCTCCACTTT
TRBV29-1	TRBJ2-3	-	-	CSVVKGSLSTDTQYF	TGCAGCGTTGTGAAGGGGTCCCTTAGCACAGATACGCAGTATTTT
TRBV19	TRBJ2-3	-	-	CASSDRTSDTQYF	TGTGCCAGTAGTGACAGGACCTCAGATACGCAGTATTTT
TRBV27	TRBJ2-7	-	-	CASSFYLGEQYF	TGTGCCAGCAGTTTCTACCTGGGCGAGCAGTACTTC
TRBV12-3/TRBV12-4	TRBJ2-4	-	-	CASSPRDKGDIQYF	TGTGCCAGCAGTCCAAGGGACAAGGGAGACATTCAGTACTTC
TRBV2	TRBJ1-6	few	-	CASSEAQTRGSPLHF	TGTGCCAGCAGTGAAGCGCAGACCAGGGGTTCACCCCTCCACTTT
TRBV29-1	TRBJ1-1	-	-	CSTKSQLGIGAFF	TGCAGCACCAAGTCCCAATTGGGGATCGGAGCTTTCTTT
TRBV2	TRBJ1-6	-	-	CASSVSGQMVNSPLHF	TGTGCCAGCAGTGTTTCTGGACAGATGGTTAATTCACCCCTCCACTTT
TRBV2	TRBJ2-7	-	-	CASSGGGLAVRDEQYF	TGTGCCAGCAGTGGGGGGGGGCTAGCGGTGAGGGACGAGCAGTACTTC
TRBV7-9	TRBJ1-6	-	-	CASSYSENSPLHF	TGTGCCAGCAGCTACTCGGAGAATTCACCCCTCCACTTT
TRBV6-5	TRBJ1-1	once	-	CASSPGGRNTEAFF	TGTGCCAGCAGTCCGGGGGGGCGAAACACTGAAGCTTTCTTT
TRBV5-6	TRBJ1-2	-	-	CASSPPRGERGYTF	TGTGCCAGCAGCCCCCCCCGGGGGGAAAGGGGCTACACCTTC
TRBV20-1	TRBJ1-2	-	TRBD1	CSARARGPEGYTF	TGCAGTGCTAGAGCAAGGGGGCCAGAAGGCTACACCTTC
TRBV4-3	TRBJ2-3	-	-	CASSQDGHTDTQYF	TGCGCCAGCAGCCAAGATGGGCACACAGATACGCAGTATTTT
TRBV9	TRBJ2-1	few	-	CASSRDRNEQFF	TGTGCCAGCAGCCGAGATCGAAATGAGCAGTTCTTC
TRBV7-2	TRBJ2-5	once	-	CASSLGGRSLGETQYF	TGTGCCAGCAGCTTAGGTGGCAGGAGTCTGGGAGAGACCCAGTACTTC
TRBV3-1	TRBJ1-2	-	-	CASSLLDGGYTF	TGTGCCAGCAGCCTTCTAGACGGCGGCTACACCTTC
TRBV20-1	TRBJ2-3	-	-	CSADGAPGTDTQYF	TGCAGTGCTGATGGCGCCCCCGGCACAGATACGCAGTATTTT
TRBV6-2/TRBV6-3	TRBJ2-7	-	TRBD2	CASTLPGTMHYEQYF	TGTGCCAGCACCCTTCCAGGGACTATGCACTACGAGCAGTACTTC
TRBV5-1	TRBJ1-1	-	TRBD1	CASSAQGMERGAFF	TGCGCCAGCAGCGCACAGGGGATGGAGAGGGGAGCTTTCTTT
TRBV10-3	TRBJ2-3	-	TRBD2	CAASSGASTDTQYF	TGTGCCGCCTCTAGCGGGGCCTCCACAGATACGCAGTATTTT
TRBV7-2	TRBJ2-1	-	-	CASSYRKGGNNEQFF	TGTGCCAGCAGTTACCGGAAGGGGGGAAACAATGAGCAGTTCTTC
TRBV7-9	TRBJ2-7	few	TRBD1	CASSQGTGRSYEQYF	TGTGCCAGCAGCCAAGGGACAGGTCGTTCCTACGAGCAGTACTTC
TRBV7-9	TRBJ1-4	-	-	CASSLVLGLDEKLFF	TGTGCCAGCAGCTTAGTTCTGGGGTTGGATGAAAAACTGTTTTTT
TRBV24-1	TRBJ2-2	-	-	CATYDPGQNTGELFF	TGTGCCACCTACGACCCGGGGCAGAACACCGGGGAGCTGTTTTTT